This entry describes one TCR beta chain. Its antigen is not known. The sample originates from a study of cytomegalovirus exposure and HLA in healthy donors. For the study at large: Assignment to the Caucasian-associated ancestry cluster applied to over 70% of the 350 to 500 genotyped donors. General study findings and limits: Data from an earlier analysis indicated that most TCR beta V segments were productive either about 90% or about 30% of the time. Some TCR beta chains (more than 150 of them) were listed as cytomegalovirus-associated.

The PCR used 60 Vbeta and 13 Jbeta primers. Using immunoSEQ multiplex PCR, the repertoire was profiled, and TCRdb retains in-frame clones only, with some absent. In the table there are about 200,000 clones, over 60% of which are singletons. Trimming cost V 7 bases and J 2 bases; bases outside gene matches: 6. Germline V CDR1 and CDR2: SEHNR, FQNEAQ (reference sequence). The CDR3 is made up of 14 amino acids. This rearrangement joins TRBV7-9 to TRBJ1-2, with 8 bases fitting TRBD1. This receptor was identified in a man aged 35 to 55 in good health and CMV-seronegative. The specimen sequenced was PBMCs. The CDR3 bases are TGTGCCAGCAAAGACAGGGGTTCCAACTATGGCTACACCTTC. This codes for CASKDRGSNYGYTF.